This paragraph covers one TCR beta chain sequence. Followed longitudinally, the Seattle patients had been enrolled during active infection. This sample is part of a study of blood T cell repertoires in COVID-19. Study information: COVID-19 samples from acute and convalescent phases originated in the United States, Italy and Spain. T cells, B-cell-depleted T cells, or PBMCs provided the cDNA or gDNA that served as material.

V gave up 4 bases and J gave up 2 bases, with 18 bases separating them. CDR1 is MDHEN and CDR2 is SYDVKM in the germline V gene. The CDR3 has 16 residues. As processed by the authors: Reference gene primer amplification gave nucleated cell count estimates. Some clones are missing from TCRdb's copy, which holds only in-frame ones; the method was immunoSEQ multiplex PCR. V and J calls plus clone size are reproduced from that table; the DNA served to infer D and trimming. The data show hundreds of thousands of clones, with approximately 92% seen just once and 0.7% to 1% held by the top ten. The rearrangement joins TRBV28 to TRBJ2-7, with D maybe TRBD2 (6 bases). The specimen sequenced was peripheral blood. The TCR sequence derives from a man aged 18 to 30 with COVID-19, enrolled during active disease. CDR3 region: CASSSAGGTRTYEQYF. The CDR3 region has the DNA TGTGCCAGCAGTTCAGCTGGGGGGACCCGAACCTACGAGCAGTACTTC.